This TCR beta chain originates from a study of cytomegalovirus exposure and HLA in healthy donors. For the study at large: The 100 to 150 validation repertoires used the same platform as the roughly 670 first-cohort repertoires, a later analysis reported.

V lost 4 bases, J lost 7 bases, and 6 bases stayed unmatched. Germline V gene data show CDR1 as MNHEY and CDR2 as SMNVEV (reference sequence). The CDR3 is 15 residues long. The method was immunoSEQ multiplex PCR; TCRdb's version includes in-frame clones alone and lacks a portion of them. The sample yields over 200,000 clones, about 86% seen once. Overall study findings and caveats: It was found in a later analysis that first-cohort TCR clusters tended to co-occur in the 90 to 150 validation repertoires. In vitro confirmation showed a few CMV-associated chains to be CMV antigen specific.

Comment on this clone: Its antigen is not identified.

This TCR was recovered from a woman between 18 and 29 years old in good health and CMV-seronegative. Sample: PBMCs. V gene TRBV27 combines with J gene TRBJ2-2, with TRBD1 matching over 10 bases. This CDR3 reads CASSSRQGADGELFF. The CDR3 DNA is TGTGCCAGCAGTTCCCGACAGGGGGCGGACGGGGAGCTGTTTTTT.